These 20 T cell receptor beta chains originate from one sample sequenced in a study of post-analysis software for immune sequencing data. Notes on the study in general: Among 4 or 5 TRBV segments more frequent in patients than controls were TRBV5-6, TRBV5-1 and TRBV20-1.

Their antigen targets remain unknown. The library was made from cDNA and included unique molecular identifiers. Via MiXCR, TCRdb re-called the PCR reads, giving one row per CDR3 protein. The data contain hundreds of thousands of distinct CDR3 sequences, around 40% of them singletons. The sequencing input was blood. These receptors originate from a girl aged 5-17 years with multiple sclerosis.

V and J are TRBV12-3 or TRBV12-4 and TRBJ1-1; tentative D call: TRBD1 (6 bases). CDR3 length equals 16 residues. Trimming stripped 0 bases from V and 6 bases from J, with 17 bases between. The CDR3 region has the DNA TGTGCCAGCAGTTTAGCCCCCTTAATACAGGGCGCTGAAGCTTTCTTT. This codes for CASSLAPLIQGAEAFF.

Many counts were recorded for this clonotype. One end of the junction does not line up with germline, which may come from a read error. This chain connects TRBV5-1 to TRBJ2-7; 10 nucleotides agree with TRBD2. The CDR3 extends over 14 amino acids. Germline V lookup: CDR1 SGHRS, CDR2 YFSETQ. CDR3 residues: CASSSSGSSYEQYF. CDR3 nucleotide sequence: TGTGCCAGCAGTTCTAGCGGGAGCTCCTACGAGCAGTACTTC.

The V gene is TRBV20-1, the J gene TRBJ1-1, with 9 positions matching TRBD1. The CDR3 runs 13 residues. After removal of 6 bases from V and 5 bases from J, the junction contained 7 bases not matched to a gene. The germline gives CDR1 DFQATT, CDR2 SNEGSKA (reference sequence). The CDR3 DNA sequence: TGCAGTGCCGGGGACAGGGTGTATACTGAAGCTTTCTTT. Protein sequence: CSAGDRVYTEAFF.

This clonotype was observed a single time. The rearrangement joins TRBV6-5 to TRBJ2-1; a weak D match, TRBD2 (6 bases). V dropped 3 bases and J dropped 12 bases, with 21 bases sitting between them. The CDR3 consists of 15 residues. CDR1 and CDR2 from the germline V gene are MNHEY and SVGAGI. The CDR3 loop is CASSYKTGLVEGQFF. The CDR3 DNA reads as TGTGCCAGCAGTTATAAGACGGGACTTGTAGAGGGGCAGTTCTTC.

The CDR3 nucleotides read TGTGCCACCAGCAGAGTTTTACAGGGTCAAGAGACCCAGTACTTC. Translated: CATSRVLQGQETQYF. V gene TRBV15 combines with J gene TRBJ2-5, with D maybe TRBD1 (6 bases). Germline assignment: CDR1 LNHNV and CDR2 YYDKDF (reference sequence). The CDR3 sequence is 15 residues long. Trimming took off 1 base at V and 2 bases at J, with 11 bases between the two ends.

The chain combines TRBV7-2 with TRBJ1-4; D gene unclear. CDR1 and CDR2 from the germline V gene are SGHTA and FQGNSA. Trimming removed 3 bases from V and 4 bases from J, with 9 bases in between. The CDR3 length is 14 residues. As DNA, the CDR3 is TGTGCCAGCAGCTTTCAGGCTTATAATGAAAAACTGTTTTTT. The encoded protein is CASSFQAYNEKLFF.

This clonotype occurred once. Germline is not matched at one junction end, which may reflect a read error. The chain links TRBV12-5 to TRBJ2-5; TRBD2 is a possible D gene (6 bases). This CDR3 spans 13 amino acids. The germline gives CDR1 LGHNT, CDR2 FRNRAP. This chain's CDR3 is CAGGPSGGETQYF. CDR3 DNA: TGTGCTGGTGGTCCTAGTGGGGGGGAGACCCAGTACTTC.

This clonotype was counted between two and nine times. This chain connects TRBV6-2 or TRBV6-3 to TRBJ2-7; 10 bases line up with TRBD2. The germline V gene encodes CDR1 MNHEY and CDR2 SVGEGT. The CDR3 runs 14 residues. V was pared by 1 base and J by 5 bases, with 2 bases of the junction left unmatched. The CDR3 nucleotides read TGTGCCAGCAGTTACTATAGCGGGAGGCACGAGCAGTACTTC. Protein sequence: CASSYYSGRHEQYF.

This rearrangement joins TRBV5-6 to TRBJ1-2, with TRBD1 as a possible D gene (5 bases). Deletions cut 6 bases from V and 4 bases from J, with 13 bases between. This CDR3 spans 13 amino acids. Looked up from germline, CDR1 is SGHDT and CDR2 is YYEEEE. CDR3 sequence: CASIERGGYGYTF. The CDR3 nucleotides are TGTGCCAGCATCGAAAGGGGTGGCTATGGCTACACCTTC.

The chain carries TRBV5-1 and TRBJ2-5; D is possibly TRBD2 (6 bases). V was trimmed by 4 bases and J by 4 bases, leaving 20 bases between them. The CDR3 has 16 amino acids. Germline V gene data show CDR1 as SGHRS and CDR2 as YFSETQ. CDR3: CASSNLPEGFRETQYF. DNA of the CDR3: TGCGCCAGCAGCAACCTACCGGAGGGGTTTAGAGAGACCCAGTACTTC.

The chain is built from TRBV20-1 and TRBJ1-5; D perhaps matches TRBD1 (6 bases). The ends were cut back, 3 bases at V and 1 base at J, with 10 bases in the middle. The CDR3 is made up of 14 amino acids. Germline CDR1 reads DFQATT; CDR2 reads SNEGSKA (reference sequence). This chain's CDR3 is CSARLGQSNQPQHF. In nucleotides, the CDR3 is TGCAGTGCTAGGCTAGGACAGAGCAATCAGCCCCAGCATTTT.

The chain employs TRBV19 and TRBJ1-1; unclear D gene. The CDR3 consists of 14 residues. Germline CDR1 LNHDA, CDR2 SQIVND (reference sequence). With 3 bases removed from V and 1 base from J, the gap between germline ends came to 9 bases. The CDR3: CASSIFAGNTEAFF. As DNA, the CDR3 is TGTGCCAGTAGTATCTTCGCAGGGAACACTGAAGCTTTCTTT.

There are a few counts of this clonotype. The CDR3 loop is CASSSSDRGGGGYTF. DNA of the CDR3: TGTGCCAGCAGTAGCTCCGACAGGGGCGGTGGCGGCTACACCTTC. This chain uses TRBV28 with TRBJ1-2; 8 bases fit TRBD1. The CDR3 length is 15 residues. CDR1 and CDR2 from the germline V gene are MDHEN and SYDVKM. With 5 bases clipped from V and 8 bases from J, the junction kept 13 bases outside the gene matches.

This rearrangement joins TRBV14 to TRBJ2-1; no clear D. Germline CDR1 SGHDN, CDR2 FVKESK. The CDR3 loop spans 15 amino acids. V was shortened by 4 bases and J by 4 bases, with 14 bases between the two germline ends. For the CDR3, the DNA is TGTGCCAGCAGCCTCGTCCGACACCCGTACAATGAGCAGTTCTTC. As protein: CASSLVRHPYNEQFF.

DNA of the CDR3: TGTGCCAGCAGCCAAGATCCCGGGGGGCTAGCGGGAGGGACTGAGCAGTTCTTC. This translates into CASSQDPGGLAGGTEQFF. The chain couples TRBV4-2 to TRBJ2-1; 12 nucleotides align to TRBD2. V lost 0 bases and J lost 9; bases outside the gene matches: 12. The germline V gene encodes CDR1 LGHNA and CDR2 YNFKEQ. The length of the CDR3 is 18 residues.

The chain couples TRBV7-2 to TRBJ2-1; D call uncertain. The V and J ends lost 5 bases and 0 bases respectively, with 8 bases between them. The CDR3 runs 14 residues. Germline V CDR1 and CDR2: SGHTA, FQGNSA. The CDR3 coding sequence is TGTGCCAGCAGCCCCATTACCTCCTACAATGAGCAGTTCTTC. This sequence encodes CASSPITSYNEQFF.

V gene TRBV9 combines with J gene TRBJ1-1; no reliable D call. V was pared by 4 bases and J by 3 bases, with 16 bases between. The V gene's germline CDR1 is SGDLS and CDR2 YYNGEE. The CDR3 contains 15 residues. As DNA, the CDR3 is TGTGCCAGCAGCCCCCTGCGGAGGGCGGACACTGAAGCTTTCTTT. Translating gives CASSPLRRADTEAFF.

The genes are TRBV25-1 and TRBJ1-2; unclear D gene. The CDR3 loop spans 13 amino acids. Germline CDR1 reads MGHDK; CDR2 reads SYGVNS. The ends were cut back, 5 bases at V and 10 bases at J, with 17 bases in the middle. CDR3 protein: CASSPPLPGHYTF. The CDR3 region has the DNA TGTGCCAGCAGTCCACCCCTACCCGGTCACTACACCTTC.

The table lists this clonotype with a few counts. This chain links TRBV5-6 with TRBJ2-5; a possible D gene is TRBD1 (6 bases). With 2 bases removed from V and 5 bases from J, the gap between germline ends came to 10 bases. Germline CDR1 reads SGHDT; CDR2 reads YYEEEE. This CDR3 contains 13 residues. CDR3 protein: CASSFDRPETQYF. The CDR3, as DNA: TGTGCCAGCAGCTTCGACAGGCCGGAGACCCAGTACTTC.

This clonotype has only a few counts. The chain combines TRBV7-2 with TRBJ2-7, with D tentatively TRBD1 (5 bases). Germline CDR1 SGHTA, CDR2 FQGNSA. This CDR3 contains 17 residues. Trimming left V 2 bases short and J 1 base short, with 18 bases between. Written as DNA, the CDR3 is TGTGCCAGCAGCTTATCCCTAGGACACGACCCTTCCTACGAGCAGTACTTC. Its protein product is CASSLSLGHDPSYEQYF.